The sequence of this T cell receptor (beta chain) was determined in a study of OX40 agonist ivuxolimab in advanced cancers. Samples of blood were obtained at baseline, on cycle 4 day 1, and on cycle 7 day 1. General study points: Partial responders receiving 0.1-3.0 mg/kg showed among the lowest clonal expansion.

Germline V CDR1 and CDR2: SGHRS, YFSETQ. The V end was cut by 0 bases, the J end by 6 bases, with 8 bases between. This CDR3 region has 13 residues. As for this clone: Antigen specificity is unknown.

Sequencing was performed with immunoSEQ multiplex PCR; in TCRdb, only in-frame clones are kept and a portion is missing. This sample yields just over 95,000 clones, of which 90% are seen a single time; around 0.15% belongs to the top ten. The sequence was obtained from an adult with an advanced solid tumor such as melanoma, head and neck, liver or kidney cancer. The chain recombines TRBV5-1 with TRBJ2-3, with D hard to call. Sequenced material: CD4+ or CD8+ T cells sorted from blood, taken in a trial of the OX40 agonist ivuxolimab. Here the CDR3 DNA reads TGCGCCAGCAGCTTGGCTGCCAGCGATACGCAGTATTTT. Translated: CASSLAASDTQYF. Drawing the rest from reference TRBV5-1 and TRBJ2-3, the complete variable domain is KAGVTQTPRYLIKTRGQQVTLSCSPISGHRSVSWYQQTPGQGLQFLFEYFSETQRNKGNFPGRFSGRQFSNSRSEMNVSTLELGDSALYLCASSLAASDTQYFGPGTRLTVL.